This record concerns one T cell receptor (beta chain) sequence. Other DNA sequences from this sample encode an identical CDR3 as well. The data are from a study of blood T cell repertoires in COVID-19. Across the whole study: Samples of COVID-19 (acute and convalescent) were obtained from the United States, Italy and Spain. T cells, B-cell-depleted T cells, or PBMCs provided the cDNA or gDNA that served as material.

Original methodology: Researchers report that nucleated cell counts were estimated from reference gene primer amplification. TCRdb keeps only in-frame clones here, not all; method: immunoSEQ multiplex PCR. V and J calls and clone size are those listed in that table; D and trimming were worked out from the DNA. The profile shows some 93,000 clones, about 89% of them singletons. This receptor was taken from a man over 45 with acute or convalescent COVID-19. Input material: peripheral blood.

The CDR3 DNA is TGCGCCAGCAGCTTGGGCAGCCAAGAGACCCAGTACTTC. Its protein product is CASSLGSQETQYF. The J gene is TRBJ2-5, the V gene TRBV5-1; D is uncertain. V lost 0 bases, J lost 1 base, and 4 bases lay in between. Germline V CDR1 and CDR2: SGHRS, YFSETQ. The CDR3 loop spans 13 amino acids.